The rows below give T cell receptor beta chains drawn from one sample of a study of blood T cell repertoires in COVID-19. The assay was immunoSEQ multiplex PCR, and TCRdb's table has in-frame clones only and misses some. The sample contains a few hundred thousand clones, approximately 84% of which appear only once. Sequences were obtained from PBMCs or T cells enriched from blood (not recorded which). The receptors originated from a man aged 40-49 years who had recovered from COVID-19. Both conserved end residues are part of each CDR3. Each record gives: J gene, clone size, V gene, D gene, CDR3 protein, CDR3 DNA. A D gene is named only where the DNA matches it firmly. Clone size, where shown, is once, few, many, or a class for clones that have expanded.

J gene: TRBJ2-5
clone size: -
V gene: TRBV11-3
D gene: TRBD2
CDR3 protein: CASSSGLAGIETQYF
CDR3 DNA: TGTGCCAGCAGCTCAGGACTAGCGGGGATAGAGACCCAGTACTTC

J gene: TRBJ2-2
clone size: -
V gene: TRBV28
D gene: -
CDR3 protein: CASSLRYTGELFF
CDR3 DNA: TGTGCCAGCAGTTTACGTTACACCGGGGAGCTGTTTTTT

J gene: TRBJ1-4
clone size: -
V gene: TRBV20-1
D gene: -
CDR3 protein: CSASRLGEGREKLFF
CDR3 DNA: TGCAGTGCTAGTCGTCTCGGGGAGGGTAGGGAAAAACTGTTTTTT

J gene: TRBJ2-2
clone size: -
V gene: TRBV5-1
D gene: -
CDR3 protein: CASSLRSTGAPGELFF
CDR3 DNA: TGCGCCAGCAGCTTGAGGTCGACGGGAGCCCCCGGGGAGCTGTTTTTT

J gene: TRBJ1-5
clone size: -
V gene: TRBV28
D gene: TRBD1
CDR3 protein: CASSLPDRVLQPQHF
CDR3 DNA: TGTGCCAGCAGTTTGCCCGACAGGGTACTACAGCCCCAGCATTTT

J gene: TRBJ2-1
clone size: -
V gene: TRBV3-1/TRBV3-2
D gene: TRBD2
CDR3 protein: CASSQDRERGGIFF
CDR3 DNA: TGTGCCAGCAGCCAAGATAGGGAGCGGGGGGGCATATTCTTC

J gene: TRBJ1-5
clone size: -
V gene: TRBV15
D gene: TRBD1
CDR3 protein: CATRGRADRGNQPQHF
CDR3 DNA: TGTGCCACCAGGGGTAGGGCAGACAGGGGCAATCAGCCCCAGCATTTT

J gene: TRBJ2-5
clone size: few
V gene: TRBV6-2/TRBV6-3
D gene: TRBD1
CDR3 protein: CASSYRGTGPFQETQYF
CDR3 DNA: TGTGCCAGCAGTTACCGGGGGACAGGGCCGTTCCAAGAGACCCAGTACTTC

J gene: TRBJ2-7
clone size: -
V gene: TRBV30
D gene: -
CDR3 protein: CAWSSMGTYQYF
CDR3 DNA: TGTGCCTGGAGTTCTATGGGCACTTATCAGTACTTC

J gene: TRBJ2-3
clone size: once
V gene: TRBV6-5
D gene: -
CDR3 protein: CASSLIQRDTQYF
CDR3 DNA: TGTGCCAGCAGCTTAATCCAGCGGGATACGCAGTATTTT

J gene: TRBJ2-3
clone size: -
V gene: TRBV7-9
D gene: TRBD2
CDR3 protein: CASSPSGGASRDTQYF
CDR3 DNA: TGTGCCAGCAGCCCCAGCGGGGGGGCGAGTCGAGATACGCAGTATTTT

J gene: TRBJ2-5
clone size: -
V gene: TRBV29-1
D gene: -
CDR3 protein: CSAPTPGVETQYF
CDR3 DNA: TGCAGCGCCCCAACCCCAGGGGTAGAGACCCAGTACTTC

J gene: TRBJ2-5
clone size: few
V gene: TRBV28
D gene: TRBD2
CDR3 protein: CASSFAGGATRQTQYF
CDR3 DNA: TGTGCCAGCAGTTTCGCGGGGGGGGCAACCCGGCAGACCCAGTACTTC

J gene: TRBJ1-4
clone size: -
V gene: TRBV2
D gene: -
CDR3 protein: CASRMTGSLLFF
CDR3 DNA: TGTGCCAGCAGGATGACAGGATCATTGCTGTTTTTT

J gene: TRBJ2-7
clone size: once
V gene: TRBV2
D gene: -
CDR3 protein: CASSEAPFYEQYF
CDR3 DNA: TGTGCCAGCAGTGAAGCTCCGTTCTACGAGCAGTACTTC

J gene: TRBJ2-7
clone size: -
V gene: TRBV12-3/TRBV12-4
D gene: -
CDR3 protein: CASRRQESYEQYF
CDR3 DNA: TGTGCCAGCAGGAGACAGGAGTCCTACGAGCAGTACTTC

J gene: TRBJ1-5
clone size: -
V gene: TRBV28
D gene: -
CDR3 protein: CAVSQGGSNQPQHF
CDR3 DNA: TGTGCCGTGTCCCAAGGAGGCAGCAATCAGCCCCAGCATTTT

J gene: TRBJ2-7
clone size: -
V gene: TRBV7-2
D gene: TRBD1
CDR3 protein: CASSLRGKPNQRYSYEQYF
CDR3 DNA: TGTGCCAGCAGCCTCAGGGGGAAGCCAAATCAAAGGTACTCCTACGAGCAGTACTTC

J gene: TRBJ1-5
clone size: -
V gene: TRBV5-1
D gene: -
CDR3 protein: CASSLAGDNQPQHF
CDR3 DNA: TGCGCCAGCAGCTTGGCGGGGGACAATCAGCCCCAGCATTTT

J gene: TRBJ1-2
clone size: -
V gene: TRBV10-3
D gene: -
CDR3 protein: CAISEVESGYTF
CDR3 DNA: TGTGCCATCAGCGAGGTGGAGAGTGGCTACACCTTC

J gene: TRBJ2-7
clone size: -
V gene: TRBV5-1
D gene: -
CDR3 protein: CASSINTAVTEYEQYF
CDR3 DNA: TGCGCCAGCAGCATCAATACTGCCGTGACAGAATACGAGCAGTACTTC

J gene: TRBJ1-2
clone size: -
V gene: TRBV20-1
D gene: -
CDR3 protein: CSAHEDGYTF
CDR3 DNA: TGCAGTGCTCACGAGGATGGCTACACCTTC

J gene: TRBJ1-2
clone size: -
V gene: TRBV7-2
D gene: TRBD1
CDR3 protein: CASSPTGGNYGYTF
CDR3 DNA: TGTGCCAGCAGCCCGACAGGGGGCAACTATGGCTACACCTTC

J gene: TRBJ2-3
clone size: once
V gene: TRBV7-2
D gene: -
CDR3 protein: CASSTGVRGTDTQYF
CDR3 DNA: TGTGCCAGCAGCACCGGGGTCCGCGGCACAGATACGCAGTATTTT

J gene: TRBJ2-5
clone size: once
V gene: TRBV5-1
D gene: -
CDR3 protein: CASSLAWQGETQYF
CDR3 DNA: TGCGCCAGCAGCTTGGCCTGGCAGGGGGAGACCCAGTACTTC

J gene: TRBJ2-5
clone size: -
V gene: TRBV9
D gene: TRBD1
CDR3 protein: CASSAGQGDETQYF
CDR3 DNA: TGTGCCAGCAGCGCGGGACAGGGGGACGAGACCCAGTACTTC

J gene: TRBJ2-1
clone size: -
V gene: TRBV11-1
D gene: -
CDR3 protein: CASSLAWSGNEQFF
CDR3 DNA: TGTGCCAGCAGCTTAGCGTGGTCAGGGAATGAGCAGTTCTTC

J gene: TRBJ2-7
clone size: -
V gene: TRBV10-2
D gene: -
CDR3 protein: CASSKGRYEQYF
CDR3 DNA: TGCGCCAGCAGTAAGGGGAGGTACGAGCAGTACTTC

J gene: TRBJ2-1
clone size: once
V gene: TRBV5-1
D gene: TRBD2
CDR3 protein: CASTLTTSGGAGEQFF
CDR3 DNA: TGCGCCAGCACCTTAACAACTAGCGGGGGGGCCGGCGAGCAGTTCTTC

J gene: TRBJ1-5
clone size: once
V gene: TRBV6-4
D gene: -
CDR3 protein: CASRPVLISNQPQHF
CDR3 DNA: TGTGCCAGCAGGCCGGTACTCATTAGCAATCAGCCCCAGCATTTT

J gene: TRBJ2-5
clone size: -
V gene: TRBV2
D gene: TRBD2
CDR3 protein: CANSRLAGGQTQYF
CDR3 DNA: TGTGCCAACTCCCGACTAGCGGGAGGGCAGACCCAGTACTTC

J gene: TRBJ1-2
clone size: -
V gene: TRBV7-8
D gene: TRBD1
CDR3 protein: CASSLAADRVNYGYTF
CDR3 DNA: TGTGCCAGCAGCTTAGCTGCGGACAGGGTTAACTATGGCTACACCTTC

J gene: TRBJ2-7
clone size: -
V gene: TRBV11-3
D gene: -
CDR3 protein: CASSLGGGTYEQYF
CDR3 DNA: TGTGCCAGCAGCTTAGGTGGCGGAACCTACGAGCAGTACTTC

J gene: TRBJ2-3
clone size: -
V gene: TRBV9
D gene: TRBD2
CDR3 protein: CASSVVASGVGDTQYF
CDR3 DNA: TGTGCCAGCAGCGTAGTAGCTAGCGGGGTTGGGGATACGCAGTATTTT

J gene: TRBJ1-6
clone size: -
V gene: TRBV4-3
D gene: -
CDR3 protein: CASSRAKDSENSPLHF
CDR3 DNA: TGCGCCAGCAGCCGAGCAAAGGACAGTGAGAATTCACCCCTCCACTTT

J gene: TRBJ1-2
clone size: few
V gene: TRBV9
D gene: TRBD1
CDR3 protein: CASSPDRGHGYTF
CDR3 DNA: TGTGCCAGCAGCCCCGACAGGGGGCATGGCTACACCTTC

J gene: TRBJ1-1
clone size: few
V gene: TRBV27
D gene: -
CDR3 protein: CASRRGLGTEAFF
CDR3 DNA: TGTGCCAGCAGACGAGGGCTTGGGACTGAAGCTTTCTTT

J gene: TRBJ2-1
clone size: -
V gene: TRBV5-1
D gene: -
CDR3 protein: CASSVLSGEQFF
CDR3 DNA: TGCGCCAGCAGCGTCCTCTCCGGGGAGCAGTTCTTC

J gene: TRBJ1-2
clone size: -
V gene: TRBV28
D gene: -
CDR3 protein: CASSLLSGNYGYTF
CDR3 DNA: TGTGCCAGCAGTTTATTATCAGGGAACTATGGCTACACCTTC

J gene: TRBJ1-1
clone size: -
V gene: TRBV7-9
D gene: -
CDR3 protein: CASSLDGDTEAFF
CDR3 DNA: TGTGCCAGCAGCTTAGACGGGGACACTGAAGCTTTCTTT

J gene: TRBJ2-7
clone size: -
V gene: TRBV6-5
D gene: -
CDR3 protein: CASRRAGQAYEQYF
CDR3 DNA: TGTGCCAGCAGAAGAGCTGGGCAGGCCTACGAGCAGTACTTC

J gene: TRBJ1-2
clone size: -
V gene: TRBV5-1
D gene: TRBD1
CDR3 protein: CASSAGPGQGYTF
CDR3 DNA: TGCGCCAGCAGCGCCGGTCCGGGACAGGGCTACACCTTC

J gene: TRBJ2-7
clone size: -
V gene: TRBV7-3
D gene: TRBD2
CDR3 protein: CASSPASGSGYEQYF
CDR3 DNA: TGTGCCAGCAGCCCAGCTAGCGGGAGTGGTTACGAGCAGTACTTC

J gene: TRBJ2-2
clone size: -
V gene: TRBV18
D gene: TRBD1
CDR3 protein: CASSRDRGQTGELFF
CDR3 DNA: TGTGCCAGCTCGCGAGACAGGGGGCAAACCGGGGAGCTGTTTTTT

J gene: TRBJ1-1
clone size: -
V gene: TRBV10-3
D gene: TRBD1
CDR3 protein: CAIMAGQGRSRRMNTEAFF
CDR3 DNA: TGTGCCATCATGGCCGGACAGGGGCGAAGTCGACGAATGAACACTGAAGCTTTCTTT

J gene: TRBJ1-6
clone size: few
V gene: TRBV10-3
D gene: TRBD1
CDR3 protein: CAISELGQGTPLHF
CDR3 DNA: TGTGCCATCAGTGAGCTGGGACAGGGAACACCCCTCCACTTT

J gene: TRBJ2-3
clone size: -
V gene: TRBV7-3
D gene: TRBD2
CDR3 protein: CASSLSGGDTQYF
CDR3 DNA: TGTGCCAGCAGCCTCAGCGGGGGAGATACGCAGTATTTT

J gene: TRBJ1-1
clone size: once
V gene: TRBV5-1
D gene: -
CDR3 protein: CASSSGLINTEAFF
CDR3 DNA: TGCGCCAGCAGCTCGGGACTGATAAACACTGAAGCTTTCTTT

J gene: TRBJ2-5
clone size: -
V gene: TRBV5-1
D gene: TRBD2
CDR3 protein: CASSTGTSGQTQYF
CDR3 DNA: TGCGCCAGCAGCACCGGGACTAGCGGCCAGACCCAGTACTTC

J gene: TRBJ1-1
clone size: -
V gene: TRBV20-1
D gene: -
CDR3 protein: CSARDGVLAFF
CDR3 DNA: TGCAGTGCTAGGGACGGGGTGTTGGCTTTCTTT

J gene: TRBJ2-4
clone size: -
V gene: TRBV15
D gene: -
CDR3 protein: CATSRDRQGGNIQYF
CDR3 DNA: TGTGCCACCAGCAGAGATCGGCAGGGGGGAAACATTCAGTACTTC